This T cell receptor (beta chain) was observed in a study of T-cell memory formation after mild COVID-19. Study summary: The two donors had largely donor-specific TCR clusters. Overall study results and limits: Confirmation was lacking for SARS-CoV-2 specificity of second-wave clones that peaked on day 37. Mainly in CM and EM were contracting CD4+ clones; CD8+ were in EMRA.

5'RACE primed from the constant segment yielded TCR alpha and TCR beta cDNA libraries bearing sample barcodes and UMIs. A single record per CDR3 protein comes from TCRdb applying MiXCR to the 5' RACE reads. Of a few hundred thousand distinct CDR3 sequences in the sample, roughly 22% were seen once. The germline V and J ends were trimmed by 5 bases and 5 bases, with 15 bases remaining between them. This CDR3 has 13 residues. CDR1 and CDR2 from the germline V gene are DFQATT and SNEGSKA (reference sequence). Comments on this clonotype: No antigen is known for it.

This chain uses TRBV20-1 with TRBJ1-1; perhaps TRBD1 as D (6 bases). This clonotype originated in an adult woman who had mild COVID-19 (a few samples of this study predate the infection). Cell type and time point are not known. Specimen: PBMCs or a T cell subset sorted from them (not recorded which). The CDR3 protein is CSADRTDLTEAFF. CDR3 sequence (DNA): TGCAGTGCTGATAGGACAGATTTAACTGAAGCTTTCTTT.